This T cell receptor (beta chain) was sequenced in a study of beta chain features in type 1 diabetes. This clone was picked up a small number of times. Its antigen is currently unknown. Reverse transcribing all isolated RNA meant expressed TCRB transcripts were sequenced. This table comes from immunoSEQ multiplex PCR, and its TCRdb copy is limited to in-frame clones, with some not included. Altogether some 150,000 clones are present, approximately 13% being singletons, with the ten largest covering approximately 1.3%. Study conclusions and caveats: When Type 1 diabetes patients were examined, their TCRB CDR3s proved moderately but significantly shorter in all four CD4+ subsets.

The sequence was obtained from a man in his late teens or twenties with type 1 diabetes. Sequences were obtained from central memory CD4+ T cells from blood.

CDR3 nucleotide sequence: TGCAGCGTGGTTATGCAGGGGGATTACGGAAATGGCTACACCTTC. Residues: CSVVMQGDYGNGYTF. The J gene is TRBJ1-2, the V gene TRBV29-1; TRBD1 matches 7 bases. Germline loops: CDR1 SQVTM, CDR2 ANQGSEA. V shed 6 bases, J shed 6 bases, and the junction held 16 bases outside the gene matches. The CDR3 sequence is 15 residues long. Together with reference TRBV29-1 and TRBJ1-2, the CDR3 gives the full variable domain: SAVISQKPSRDICQRGTSLTIQCQVDSQVTMMFWYRQQPGQSLTLIATANQGSEATYESGFVIDKFPISRPNLTFSTLTVSNMSPEDSSIYLCSVVMQGDYGNGYTFGSGTRLTVV.